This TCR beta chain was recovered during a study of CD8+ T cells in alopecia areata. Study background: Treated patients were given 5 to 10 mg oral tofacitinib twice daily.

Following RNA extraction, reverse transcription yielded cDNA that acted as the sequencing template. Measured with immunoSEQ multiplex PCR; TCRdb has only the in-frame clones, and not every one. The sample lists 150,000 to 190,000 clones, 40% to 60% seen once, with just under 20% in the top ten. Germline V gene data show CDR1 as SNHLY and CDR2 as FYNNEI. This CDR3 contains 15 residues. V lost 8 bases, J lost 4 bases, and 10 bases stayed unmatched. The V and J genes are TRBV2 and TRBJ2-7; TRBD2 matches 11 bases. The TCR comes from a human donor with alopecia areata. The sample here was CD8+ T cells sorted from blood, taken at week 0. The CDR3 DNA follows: TGTGCCAGCTCGACAAGCATAGCGGGGGGGTACGAGCAGTACTTC. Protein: CASSTSIAGGYEQYF.